The clone carrying this T cell receptor beta chain was picked up many times. Its antigen is currently unknown. Germline V gene lookup returns CDR1 MNHEY and CDR2 SMNVEV (reference sequence). V shed 2 bases, J shed 6 bases, and the junction held 6 bases outside the gene matches. This CDR3 spans 14 amino acids. Amplification targeted TCR beta CDR3 regions from RNA transcripts. With the HTBI primer set, the TCR CDR3 went through a first round of RT-PCR. MiXCR was run by TCRdb on the multiplex PCR reads, yielding one entry per CDR3 protein. The sample shows 250,000 to 300,000 distinct CDR3 sequences, approximately 15% of them seen only once. The data derive from a study of T cells in Graves' hyperthyroidism and ophthalmopathy. Study-wide results and caveats: Through a model of 13 V-J features, ophthalmopathy was separated from stable hyperthyroidism.

The rearrangement joins TRBV27 to TRBJ2-7, with 8 nucleotides matching TRBD2. The specimen sequenced was blood. The TCR comes from a woman aged 40-49 years with Graves' hyperthyroidism. The CDR3 bases are TGTGCCAGCAGTTTACGAGCGGGAGTTACCGAGCAGTACTTC. Encoded protein: CASSLRAGVTEQYF.